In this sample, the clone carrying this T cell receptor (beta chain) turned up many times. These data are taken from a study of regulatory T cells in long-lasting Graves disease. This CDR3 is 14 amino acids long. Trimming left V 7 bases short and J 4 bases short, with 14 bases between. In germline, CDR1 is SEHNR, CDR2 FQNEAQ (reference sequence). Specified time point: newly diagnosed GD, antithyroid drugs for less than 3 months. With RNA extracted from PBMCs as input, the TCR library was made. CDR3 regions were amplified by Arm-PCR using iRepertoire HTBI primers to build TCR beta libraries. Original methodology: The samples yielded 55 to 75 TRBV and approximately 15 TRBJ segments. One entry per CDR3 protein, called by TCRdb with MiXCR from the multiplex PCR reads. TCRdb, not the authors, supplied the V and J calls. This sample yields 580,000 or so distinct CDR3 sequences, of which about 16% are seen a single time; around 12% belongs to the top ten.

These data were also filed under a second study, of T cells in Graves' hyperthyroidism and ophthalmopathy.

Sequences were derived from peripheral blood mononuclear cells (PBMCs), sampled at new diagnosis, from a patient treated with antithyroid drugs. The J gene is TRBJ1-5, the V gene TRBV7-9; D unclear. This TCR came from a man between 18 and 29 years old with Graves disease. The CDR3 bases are TGTGCCAGCACGTCGGGCGGGCCAAATCAGCCCCAGCATTTT. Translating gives CASTSGGPNQPQHF.